This T cell receptor (beta chain) is drawn from a study of cytomegalovirus exposure and HLA in healthy donors. PCR involved 60 Vbeta and 13 Jbeta primers. TCRdb keeps only in-frame clones here, not all; method: immunoSEQ multiplex PCR. The table lists about 100,000 clones, more than 75% of them singletons. The sequencing sample was made of PBMCs. The receptor comes from a woman in her fifties or sixties in good health and CMV-seropositive.

The CDR3 sequence: CASSITGKNTEAFF. DNA for the CDR3: TGTGCCAGTAGTATTACAGGGAAGAACACTGAAGCTTTCTTT. This sequence joins TRBV19 and TRBJ1-1, with a tentative D call TRBD1 (6 bases). V was trimmed by 3 bases and J by 1 base, leaving 9 bases between them. This CDR3 is built from 14 residues. Germline assignment: CDR1 LNHDA and CDR2 SQIVND (reference sequence).